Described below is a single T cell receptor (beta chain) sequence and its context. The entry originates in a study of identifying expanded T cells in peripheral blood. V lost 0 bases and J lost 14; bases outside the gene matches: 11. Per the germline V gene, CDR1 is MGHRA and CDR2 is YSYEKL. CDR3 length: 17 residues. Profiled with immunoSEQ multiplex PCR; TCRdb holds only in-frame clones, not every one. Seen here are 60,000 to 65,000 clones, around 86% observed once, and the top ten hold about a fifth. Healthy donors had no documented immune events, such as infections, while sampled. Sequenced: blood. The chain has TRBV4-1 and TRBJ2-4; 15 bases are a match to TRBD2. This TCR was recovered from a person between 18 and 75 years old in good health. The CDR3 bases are TGCGCCAGCAGCCAAGAAAGTTCCGGACTAGCGGGGGGGTTCAAGTACTTC. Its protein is CASSQESSGLAGGFKYF.